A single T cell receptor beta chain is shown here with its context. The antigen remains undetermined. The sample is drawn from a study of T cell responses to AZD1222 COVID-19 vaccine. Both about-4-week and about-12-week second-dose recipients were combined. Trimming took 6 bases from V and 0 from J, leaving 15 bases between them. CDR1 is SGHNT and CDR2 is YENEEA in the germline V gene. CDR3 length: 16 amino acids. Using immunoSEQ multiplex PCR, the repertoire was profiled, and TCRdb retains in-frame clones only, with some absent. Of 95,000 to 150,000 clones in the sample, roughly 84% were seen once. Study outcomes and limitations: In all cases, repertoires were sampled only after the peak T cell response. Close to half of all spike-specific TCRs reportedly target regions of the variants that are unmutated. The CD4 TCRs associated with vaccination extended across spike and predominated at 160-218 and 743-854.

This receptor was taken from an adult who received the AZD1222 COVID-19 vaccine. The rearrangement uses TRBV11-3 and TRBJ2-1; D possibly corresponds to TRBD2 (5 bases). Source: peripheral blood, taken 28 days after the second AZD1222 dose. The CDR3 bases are TGTGCCAGCAGTATGAGGACTTCCAGCTCCTACAATGAGCAGTTCTTC. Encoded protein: CASSMRTSSSYNEQFF.